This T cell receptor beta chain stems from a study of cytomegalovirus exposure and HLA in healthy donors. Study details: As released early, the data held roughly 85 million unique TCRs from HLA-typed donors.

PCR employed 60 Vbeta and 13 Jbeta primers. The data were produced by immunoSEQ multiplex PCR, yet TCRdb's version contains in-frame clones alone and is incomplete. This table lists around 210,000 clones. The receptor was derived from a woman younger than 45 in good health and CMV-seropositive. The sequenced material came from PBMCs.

The CDR3 loop reads CASSPQTSAGGTQYF. CDR3 DNA: TGTGCCAGCAGCCCGCAGACTAGCGCCGGCGGGACGCAGTATTTT. The rearrangement joins TRBV7-2 to TRBJ2-3; 8 positions agree with TRBD2. From germline, CDR1 is SGHTA and CDR2 FQGNSA. The CDR3 totals 15 residues. J lost 9 bases, V lost 5 bases, and 13 bases had no gene match. Full variable domain (missing parts from reference TRBV7-2 and TRBJ2-3): GAGVSQSPSNKVTEKGKDVELRCDPISGHTALYWYRQSLGQGLEFLIYFQGNSAPDKSGLPSDRFSAERTGGSVSTLTIQRTQQEDSAVYLCASSPQTSAGGTQYFGPGTRLTVL.